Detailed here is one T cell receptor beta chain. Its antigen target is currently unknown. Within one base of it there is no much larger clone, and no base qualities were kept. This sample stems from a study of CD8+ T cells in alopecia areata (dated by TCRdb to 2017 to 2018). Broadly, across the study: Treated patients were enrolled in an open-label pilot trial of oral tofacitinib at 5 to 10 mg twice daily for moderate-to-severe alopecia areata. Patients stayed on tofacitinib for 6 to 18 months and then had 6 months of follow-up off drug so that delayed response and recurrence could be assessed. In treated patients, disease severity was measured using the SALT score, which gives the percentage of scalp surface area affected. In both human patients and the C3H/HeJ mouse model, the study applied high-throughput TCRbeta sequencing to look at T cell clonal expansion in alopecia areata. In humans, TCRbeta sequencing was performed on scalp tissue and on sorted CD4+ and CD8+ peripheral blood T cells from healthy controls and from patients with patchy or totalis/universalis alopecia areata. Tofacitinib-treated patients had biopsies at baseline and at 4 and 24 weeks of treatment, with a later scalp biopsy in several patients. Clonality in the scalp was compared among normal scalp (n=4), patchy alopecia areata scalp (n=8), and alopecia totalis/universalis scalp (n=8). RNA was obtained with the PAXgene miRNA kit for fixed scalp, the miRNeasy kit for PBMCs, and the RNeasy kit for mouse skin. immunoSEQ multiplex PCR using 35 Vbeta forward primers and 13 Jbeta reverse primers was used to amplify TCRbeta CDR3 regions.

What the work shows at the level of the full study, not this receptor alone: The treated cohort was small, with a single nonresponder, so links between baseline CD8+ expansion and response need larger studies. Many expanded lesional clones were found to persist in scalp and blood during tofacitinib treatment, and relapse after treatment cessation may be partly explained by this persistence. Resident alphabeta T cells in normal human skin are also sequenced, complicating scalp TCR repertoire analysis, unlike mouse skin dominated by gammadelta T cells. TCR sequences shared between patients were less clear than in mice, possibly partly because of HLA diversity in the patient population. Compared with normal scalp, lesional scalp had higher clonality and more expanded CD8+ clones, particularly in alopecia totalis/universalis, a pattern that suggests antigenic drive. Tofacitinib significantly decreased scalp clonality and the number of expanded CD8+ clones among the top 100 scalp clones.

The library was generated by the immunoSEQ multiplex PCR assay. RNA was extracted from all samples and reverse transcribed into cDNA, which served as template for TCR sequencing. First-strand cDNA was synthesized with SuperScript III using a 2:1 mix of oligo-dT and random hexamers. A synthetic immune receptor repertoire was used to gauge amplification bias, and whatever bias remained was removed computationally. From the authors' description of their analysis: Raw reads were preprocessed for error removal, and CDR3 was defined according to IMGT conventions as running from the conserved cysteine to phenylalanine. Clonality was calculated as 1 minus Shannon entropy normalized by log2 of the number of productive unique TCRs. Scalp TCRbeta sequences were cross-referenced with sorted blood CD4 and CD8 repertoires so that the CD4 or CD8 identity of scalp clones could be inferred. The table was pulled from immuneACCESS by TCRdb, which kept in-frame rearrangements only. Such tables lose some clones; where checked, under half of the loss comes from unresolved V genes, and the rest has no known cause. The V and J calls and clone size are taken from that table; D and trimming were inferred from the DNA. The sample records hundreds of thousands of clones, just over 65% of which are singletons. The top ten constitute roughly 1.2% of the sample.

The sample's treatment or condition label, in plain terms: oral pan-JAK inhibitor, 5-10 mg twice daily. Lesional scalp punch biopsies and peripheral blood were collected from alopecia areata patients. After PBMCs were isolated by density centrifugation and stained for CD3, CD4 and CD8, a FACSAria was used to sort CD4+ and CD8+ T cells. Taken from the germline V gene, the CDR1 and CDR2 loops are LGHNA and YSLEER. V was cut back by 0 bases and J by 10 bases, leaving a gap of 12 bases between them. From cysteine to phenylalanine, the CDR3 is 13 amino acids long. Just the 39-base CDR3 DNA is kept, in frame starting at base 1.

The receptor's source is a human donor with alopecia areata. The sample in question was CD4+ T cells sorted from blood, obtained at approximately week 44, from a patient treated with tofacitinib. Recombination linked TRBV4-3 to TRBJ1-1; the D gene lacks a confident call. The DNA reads TGCGCCAGCAGCCAAGAGACGGGAGGGCGAGCTTTCTTT. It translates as CASSQETGGRAFF.